These T cell receptor beta chains were read from a single sample in a study of OX40 agonist ivuxolimab in advanced cancers. Sequencing was performed with immunoSEQ multiplex PCR; in TCRdb, only in-frame clones are kept and a portion is missing. The sample yields approximately 48,000 clones, around 87% seen once. Sequences were derived from CD4+ or CD8+ T cells sorted from blood, sampled in a trial of the OX40 agonist ivuxolimab. Source of these receptors: an adult with an advanced solid tumor such as melanoma, head and neck, liver or kidney cancer. CDR3s include the opening cysteine and the closing phenylalanine or tryptophan. D genes are given only for firm matches. Rows may omit the clone size; those that give it use once, few, many or a size class.

once TRBJ1-1 NA TRBV27 CASSFTSKWTEAFF TGTGCCAGCAGTTTTACAAGCAAGTGGACTGAAGCTTTCTTT
NA TRBJ2-7 NA TRBV23-1 CASSPQTYEQYF TGCGCCAGCAGTCCACAAACCTACGAGCAGTACTTC
NA TRBJ2-1 NA TRBV27 CASSFGGGEQFF TGTGCCAGCAGTTTCGGAGGAGGTGAGCAGTTCTTC
NA TRBJ2-1 NA TRBV2 CASVTGTLSTGQFF TGTGCCAGTGTTACCGGGACCCTTTCAACGGGGCAGTTCTTC
NA TRBJ2-7 NA TRBV14 CASSFGHLYEQYF TGTGCCAGCAGCTTCGGACACCTCTACGAGCAGTACTTC
few TRBJ2-7 NA TRBV7-9 CASSLPREEQYF TGTGCCAGCAGCTTGCCCCGGGAGGAGCAGTACTTC
NA TRBJ1-1 NA TRBV6-5 CASSYHPDGGLGEAFF TGTGCCAGCAGTTATCACCCTGACGGGGGGTTAGGTGAAGCTTTCTTT
NA TRBJ2-1 NA TRBV6-5 CASSFLLSRNEQFF TGTGCCAGCAGTTTTTTACTCTCCAGGAATGAGCAGTTCTTC
NA TRBJ2-3 NA TRBV27 CASSFREDTQYF TGTGCCAGCAGTTTTCGTGAAGATACGCAGTATTTT
NA TRBJ1-5 NA TRBV29-1 CSVDAGASNQPQHF TGCAGCGTTGATGCAGGGGCTAGCAATCAGCCCCAGCATTTT
NA TRBJ1-1 TRBD1 TRBV5-1 CASSYRDRGPEAFF TGCGCCAGCAGCTACCGGGACAGGGGGCCTGAAGCTTTCTTT
NA TRBJ2-5 NA TRBV13 CASSLLEGGETQYF TGTGCCAGCAGCCTCCTGGAAGGAGGGGAGACCCAGTACTTC
NA TRBJ2-7 TRBD2 TRBV5-1 CASSRGRLGDEQYF TGCGCCAGCAGCCGCGGGAGGCTTGGTGACGAGCAGTACTTC
NA TRBJ1-1 NA TRBV19 CASSIWGGNTEAFF TGTGCCAGTAGTATCTGGGGGGGGAACACTGAAGCTTTCTTT
once TRBJ1-4 NA TRBV13 CASSPGRVSNEKLFF TGTGCCAGCAGCCCAGGGCGGGTCAGCAATGAAAAACTGTTTTTT
NA TRBJ2-1 TRBD2 TRBV4-2 CASSPGGGLAVYNEQFF TGTGCCAGCAGCCCGGGAGGGGGACTAGCGGTTTACAATGAGCAGTTCTTC
NA TRBJ2-1 NA TRBV27 CASSLGGPNEQFF TGTGCCAGCAGTCTCGGAGGGCCCAATGAGCAGTTCTTC
NA TRBJ2-7 NA TRBV5-8 CASSLRGSPRWYF TGTGCCAGCAGCTTGAGAGGCTCCCCAAGGTGGTACTTC
NA TRBJ1-5 NA TRBV2 CASRSGSYSNQPQHF TGTGCCAGCAGGAGCGGTTCTTATAGCAATCAGCCCCAGCATTTT
NA TRBJ1-1 NA TRBV2 CASRVDSNTEAFF TGTGCCAGCAGGGTTGACAGTAACACTGAAGCTTTCTTT
NA TRBJ2-7 NA TRBV29-1 CSVVRQSSYEQYF TGCAGCGTTGTAAGACAGAGCTCCTACGAGCAGTACTTC
NA TRBJ1-6 NA TRBV13 CASSLLNGRSGGPLHF TGTGCCAGCAGCTTATTGAACGGACGGTCGGGGGGCCCCCTCCACTTT
NA TRBJ2-7 NA TRBV5-4 CASSFGQSSYEQYF TGTGCCAGCAGCTTCGGACAGAGCTCCTACGAGCAGTACTTC
NA TRBJ2-1 TRBD2 TRBV7-2 CASSLGGAGGEYNEQFF TGTGCCAGCAGCTTAGGGGGAGCGGGAGGGGAGTACAATGAGCAGTTCTTC
once TRBJ2-7 TRBD2 TRBV4-2 CASSQDLLAGANAYEQYF TGTGCCAGCAGCCAAGATTTGCTAGCGGGGGCTAACGCCTACGAGCAGTACTTC
NA TRBJ2-5 TRBD1 TRBV4-1 CASSQDRSPGETQYF TGCGCCAGCAGCCAGGACAGGTCTCCCGGGGAGACCCAGTACTTC
NA TRBJ1-5 TRBD1 TRBV6-5 CATQGAGNQPQHF TGTGCCACCCAGGGGGCAGGCAATCAGCCCCAGCATTTT
NA TRBJ1-2 NA TRBV19 CASSPGFPNYGYTF TGTGCCAGTAGTCCGGGGTTCCCCAACTATGGCTACACCTTC
once TRBJ2-7 TRBD2 TRBV7-6 CASSLRLAGVVGEQYF TGTGCCAGCAGCTTAAGGCTAGCGGGAGTTGTAGGGGAGCAGTACTTC
NA TRBJ1-5 TRBD1 TRBV7-6 CASSLGTGFNQPQHF TGTGCCAGCAGCTTAGGGACAGGGTTTAATCAGCCCCAGCATTTT
NA TRBJ1-1 NA TRBV9 CASSEHGGTEAFF TGTGCCAGCAGCGAACATGGTGGCACTGAAGCTTTCTTT
few TRBJ1-1 NA TRBV4-3 CASSQGWAGLGTEAFF TGCGCCAGCAGCCAAGGTTGGGCGGGGTTGGGCACTGAAGCTTTCTTT